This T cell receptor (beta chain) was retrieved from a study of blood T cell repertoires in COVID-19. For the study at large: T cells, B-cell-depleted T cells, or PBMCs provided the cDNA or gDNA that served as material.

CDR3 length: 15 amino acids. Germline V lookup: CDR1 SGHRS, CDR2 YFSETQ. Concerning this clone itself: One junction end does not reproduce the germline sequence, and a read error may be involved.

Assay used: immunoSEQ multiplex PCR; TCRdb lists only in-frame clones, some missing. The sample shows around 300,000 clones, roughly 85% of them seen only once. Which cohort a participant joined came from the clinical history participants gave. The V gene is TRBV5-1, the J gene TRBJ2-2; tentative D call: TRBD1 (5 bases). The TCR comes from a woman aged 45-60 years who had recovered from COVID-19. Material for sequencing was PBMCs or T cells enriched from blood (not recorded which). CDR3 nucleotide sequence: TGCGCCAGCAGGTTGGATCAGGGAATCAACGGGGAGCTGTTTTTT. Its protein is CASRLDQGINGELFF.